This TCR beta chain was sequenced for a study of T cell responses to AZD1222 COVID-19 vaccine. Produced via immunoSEQ multiplex PCR; TCRdb's table is partial and in-frame only. In the table there are 130,000 to 150,000 clones, about nine tenths of which are singletons. From germline, CDR1 is LGHNA and CDR2 YSLEER. This CDR3 spans 19 amino acids. Trimming removed 1 base from V and 2 bases from J; junction bases left unmatched: 9. Specimen: peripheral blood, collected on day 0 of AZD1222 vaccination. V is TRBV4-3 and J is TRBJ2-2; TRBD2 agrees at 11 bases. This receptor was obtained from an adult in good health. The CDR3 sequence: CASSQGTSGSLINTGELFF. The CDR3 nucleotides are TGCGCCAGCAGCCAAGGCACTAGCGGGAGTTTAATAAACACCGGGGAGCTGTTTTTT.